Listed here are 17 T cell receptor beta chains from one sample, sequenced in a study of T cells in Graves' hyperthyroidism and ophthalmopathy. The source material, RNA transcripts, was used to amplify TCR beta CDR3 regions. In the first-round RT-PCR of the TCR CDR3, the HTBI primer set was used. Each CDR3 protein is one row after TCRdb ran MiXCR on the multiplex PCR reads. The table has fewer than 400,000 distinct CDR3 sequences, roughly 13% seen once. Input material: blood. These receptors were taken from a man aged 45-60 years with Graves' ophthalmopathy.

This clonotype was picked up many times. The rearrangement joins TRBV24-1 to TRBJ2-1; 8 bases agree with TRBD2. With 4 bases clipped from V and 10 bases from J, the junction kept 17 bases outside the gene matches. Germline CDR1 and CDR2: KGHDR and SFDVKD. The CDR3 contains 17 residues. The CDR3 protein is CATSETTGTRRAGEQFF. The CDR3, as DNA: TGTGCCACCAGTGAAACGACCGGGACTAGGAGGGCAGGCGAGCAGTTCTTC.

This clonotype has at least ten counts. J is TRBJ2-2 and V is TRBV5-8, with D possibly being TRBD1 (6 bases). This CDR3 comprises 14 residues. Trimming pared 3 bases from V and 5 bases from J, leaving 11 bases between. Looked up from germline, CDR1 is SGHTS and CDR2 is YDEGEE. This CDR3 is CASSWWTVTGELFF. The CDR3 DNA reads TGTGCCAGCAGCTGGTGGACAGTTACCGGGGAGCTGTTTTTT.

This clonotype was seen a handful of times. The DNA of the CDR3 is TGCGCCAGCAGCTTGGCGCGGGAGGAGTACAATGAGCAGTTCTTC. Its protein product is CASSLAREEYNEQFF. The rearrangement uses TRBV5-1 and TRBJ2-1; 8 positions match TRBD2. V lost 0 bases to trimming and J lost 4 bases; unmatched junction nucleotides: 3. The V gene's germline CDR1 is SGHRS and CDR2 YFSETQ. The CDR3 loop spans 15 amino acids.

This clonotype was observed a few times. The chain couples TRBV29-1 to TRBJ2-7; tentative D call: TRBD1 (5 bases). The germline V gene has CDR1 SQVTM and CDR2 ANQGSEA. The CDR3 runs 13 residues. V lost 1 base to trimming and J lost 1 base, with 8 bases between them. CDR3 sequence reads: CSVEGRASYEQYF. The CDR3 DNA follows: TGCAGCGTTGAAGGCAGGGCATCCTACGAGCAGTACTTC.

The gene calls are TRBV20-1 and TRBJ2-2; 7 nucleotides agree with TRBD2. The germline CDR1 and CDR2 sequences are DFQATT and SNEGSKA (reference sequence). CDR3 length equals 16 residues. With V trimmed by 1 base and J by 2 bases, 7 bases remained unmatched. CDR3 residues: CSARGSREANTGELFF. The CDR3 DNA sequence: TGCAGTGCTAGAGGTTCCCGGGAGGCCAACACCGGGGAGCTGTTTTTT.

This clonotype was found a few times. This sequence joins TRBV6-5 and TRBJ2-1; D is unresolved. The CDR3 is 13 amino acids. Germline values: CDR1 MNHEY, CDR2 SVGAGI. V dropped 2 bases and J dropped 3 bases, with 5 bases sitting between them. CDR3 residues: CASSYANYNEQFF. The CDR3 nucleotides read TGTGCCAGCAGTTACGCAAACTACAATGAGCAGTTCTTC.

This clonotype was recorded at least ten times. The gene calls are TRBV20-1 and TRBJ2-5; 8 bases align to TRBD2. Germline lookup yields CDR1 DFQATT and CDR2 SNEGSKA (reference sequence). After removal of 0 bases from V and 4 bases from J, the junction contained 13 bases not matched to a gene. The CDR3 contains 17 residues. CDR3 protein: CSARDGTVAGLSETQYF. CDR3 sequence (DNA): TGCAGTGCTAGAGATGGGACGGTAGCGGGATTGTCAGAGACCCAGTACTTC.

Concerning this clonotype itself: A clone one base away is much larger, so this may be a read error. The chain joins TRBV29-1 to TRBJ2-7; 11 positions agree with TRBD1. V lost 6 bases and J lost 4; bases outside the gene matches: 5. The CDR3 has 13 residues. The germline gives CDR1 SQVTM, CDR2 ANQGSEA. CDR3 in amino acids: CSVGGQGVYEQYF. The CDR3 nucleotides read TGCAGCGTGGGGGGACAGGGGGTTTACGAGCAGTACTTC.

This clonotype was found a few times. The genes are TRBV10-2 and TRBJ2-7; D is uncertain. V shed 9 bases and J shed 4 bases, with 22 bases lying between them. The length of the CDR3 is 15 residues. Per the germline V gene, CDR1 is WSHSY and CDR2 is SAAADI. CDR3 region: CASRPERLLTYEQYF. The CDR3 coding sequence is TGCGCCAGTCGACCTGAGAGGTTACTAACGTACGAGCAGTACTTC.

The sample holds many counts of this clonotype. The CDR3 spells CASSTLGRGYTF. Here the CDR3 DNA reads TGTGCCAGCAGTACCCTTGGGCGCGGCTACACCTTC. This chain uses TRBV6-2 or TRBV6-3 with TRBJ1-2, with D uncertain. CDR1 and CDR2 (germline): MNHEY, SVGEGT. Trimming stripped 5 bases from V and 8 bases from J, with 12 bases between. This CDR3 is built from 12 residues.

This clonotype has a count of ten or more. Here the CDR3 reads CASSLRGLAGARELFF. The CDR3 DNA is TGTGCCAGCAGCTTGAGAGGACTAGCGGGAGCACGGGAGCTGTTTTTT. The chain has TRBV5-6 and TRBJ2-2, with 13 bases identical to TRBD2. Germline loops: CDR1 SGHDT, CDR2 YYEEEE. CDR3 length: 16 residues. J lost 9 bases, V lost 1 base, and 6 bases had no gene match.

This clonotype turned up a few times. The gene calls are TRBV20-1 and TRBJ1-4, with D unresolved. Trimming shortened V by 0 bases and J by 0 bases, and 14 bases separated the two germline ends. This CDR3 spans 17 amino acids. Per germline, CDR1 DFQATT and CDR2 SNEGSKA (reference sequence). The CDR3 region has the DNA TGCAGTGCTAGAGATTTTGTAGGCGACGCAACTAATGAAAAACTGTTTTTT. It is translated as CSARDFVGDATNEKLFF.

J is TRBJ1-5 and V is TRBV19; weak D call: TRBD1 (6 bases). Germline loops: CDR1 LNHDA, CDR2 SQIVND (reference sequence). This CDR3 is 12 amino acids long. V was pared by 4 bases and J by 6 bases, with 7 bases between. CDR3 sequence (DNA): TGTGCCAGTAGTAACAGGGCTCAGCCCCAGCATTTT. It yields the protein CASSNRAQPQHF.

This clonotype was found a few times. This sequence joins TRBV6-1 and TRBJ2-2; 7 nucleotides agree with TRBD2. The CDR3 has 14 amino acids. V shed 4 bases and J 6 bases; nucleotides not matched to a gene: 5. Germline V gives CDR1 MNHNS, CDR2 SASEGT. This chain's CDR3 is CASSAKTSAGELFF. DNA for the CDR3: TGTGCCAGCAGTGCGAAAACTAGCGCCGGGGAGCTGTTTTTT.

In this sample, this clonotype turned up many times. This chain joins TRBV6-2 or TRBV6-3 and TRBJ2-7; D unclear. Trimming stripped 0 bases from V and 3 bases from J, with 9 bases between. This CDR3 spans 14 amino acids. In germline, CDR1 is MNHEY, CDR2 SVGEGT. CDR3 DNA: TGTGCCAGCAGTTACTCTCTAATGGTCTACGAGCAGTACTTC. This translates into CASSYSLMVYEQYF.

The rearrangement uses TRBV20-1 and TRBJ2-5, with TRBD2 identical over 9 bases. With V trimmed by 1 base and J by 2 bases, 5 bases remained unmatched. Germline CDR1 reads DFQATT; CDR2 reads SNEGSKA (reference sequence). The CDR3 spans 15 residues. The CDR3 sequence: CSARGLAEIQETQYF. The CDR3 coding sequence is TGCAGTGCTAGAGGACTAGCGGAAATACAAGAGACCCAGTACTTC.

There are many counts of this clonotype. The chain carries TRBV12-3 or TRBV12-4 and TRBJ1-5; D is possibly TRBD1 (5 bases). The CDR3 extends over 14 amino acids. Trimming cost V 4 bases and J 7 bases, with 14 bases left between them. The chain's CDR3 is CASSWGNAIQPQHF. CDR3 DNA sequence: TGTGCCAGCAGTTGGGGGAACGCTATCCAGCCCCAGCATTTT.